The entry below gives a single T cell receptor (beta chain) sequence along with its context. Participants were aged roughly 18 to 89 years from approximately 24 US areas. This sample was taken from a study of blood T cell repertoires in COVID-19. Measured with immunoSEQ multiplex PCR; TCRdb has only the in-frame clones, and not every one. The sample has about 170,000 clones, approximately 84% seen once. Sequenced input: PBMCs or T cells enriched from blood (not recorded which). The sequence was collected from a woman aged 45 to 65 who had recovered from COVID-19.

This CDR3 reads CASRPEVISYNEQFF. The CDR3 DNA is TGTGCCAGTAGGCCGGAGGTCATTTCCTACAATGAGCAGTTCTTC. This chain joins TRBV19 and TRBJ2-1, with TRBD2 as a possible D gene (5 bases). This CDR3 is 15 amino acids long. Germline-derived CDR1 and CDR2 are LNHDA and SQIVND (reference sequence). V gave up 6 bases and J gave up 1 base, with 13 bases separating them.